This T cell receptor beta chain emerged from a study of shared clonotypes between healthy human individuals. As to this clone: The antigen is not known.

Germline V CDR1 and CDR2: LNHDA, SQIVND (reference sequence). This CDR3 has 15 residues. V was pared by 5 bases and J by 4 bases, with 8 bases of the junction left unmatched. Study-level results: Since donors were few, the genetic and exposure-history diversity represented was limited. The study generally estimated greater richness for naive than memory subsets.

The assay was immunoSEQ multiplex PCR, and TCRdb's table has in-frame clones only and misses some. The sample consists of under 1,100,000 clones, approximately 80% of them appearing once. The specimen was memory CD4+ T cells from PBMCs. As for subset: CD45RA-negative fraction. The TCR originated in a man younger than 30 in good health. Some clones in this sample may be carry-over from other donors' samples. The chain carries TRBV19 and TRBJ1-1, with 9 bases identical to TRBD1. CDR3 amino acids: CASSWDRAVGTEAFF. The CDR3 coding sequence is TGTGCCAGTAGTTGGGACAGGGCAGTGGGCACTGAAGCTTTCTTT. Complete variable domain (other parts from reference TRBV19 and TRBJ1-1): DGGITQSPKYLFRKEGQNVTLSCEQNLNHDAMYWYRQDPGQGLRLIYYSQIVNDFQKGDIAEGYSVSREKKESFPLTVTSAQKNPTAFYLCASSWDRAVGTEAFFGQGTRLTVV.